This TCR beta chain was sequenced in a study of blood T cell repertoires in COVID-19. Across the whole study: T cells, B-cell-depleted T cells, or PBMCs supplied cDNA or gDNA.

The CDR3 contains 16 residues. Trimming took off 4 bases at V and 7 bases at J, with 20 bases between the two ends. In germline, CDR1 is LNHNV, CDR2 YYDKDF (reference sequence). Authors' methods: From reference gene primer amplification, estimates of nucleated cell counts were derived. Assay used: immunoSEQ multiplex PCR; TCRdb lists only in-frame clones, some missing. That table gives V, J and clone size, and the DNA gave D and trimming. The table lists a few hundred thousand clones, about 90% of them singletons. Cohorts were assigned according to the clinical history that participants reported. The sample taken for sequencing was PBMCs or T cells enriched from blood (not recorded which). The chain uses TRBV15 and TRBJ2-4; D is perhaps TRBD1 (6 bases). This clonotype was obtained from a woman aged 45-65 years with acute COVID-19. As DNA, the CDR3 is TGTGCCACCAGCACCCTCCAGGGGCTAGCAAGGAACATTCAGTACTTC. This codes for CATSTLQGLARNIQYF.